This TCR beta chain stems from a study of blood T cell repertoires in COVID-19 (dated by TCRdb to about 2020). About the full investigation: Samples from collaborators originated in the United States, Italy and Spain and spanned both the acute and convalescent phases of COVID-19. The prospective study material was composed of cDNA or gDNA derived from T cells, B-cell-depleted T cells, or PBMCs. Deeply sampled blood TCRbeta repertoires from subjects exposed to, actively infected with, or recovered from COVID-19 were included in the dataset. A freely available public database, intended as a resource for researchers studying the immune response to SARS-CoV-2, is where the repertoires were released. The samples were drawn from two sources: the first 160 participants of the ongoing ImmuneRACE study, and 1,200 or so subjects contributed by 6 global collaborators. Nearly every sample came with metadata listing a de-identified subject ID, COVID-19 status, age in years and sex. Where available, HLA class I and class II types were taken from metadata supplied by the sample provider and were not determined by assay-based typing.

Overall study results and their limits: The quantity of clinical and demographic metadata differed by source and by participant and was supplied without curation.

Collaborating institutions collected whole blood in K2EDTA tubes following their own protocols. For TCRbeta analysis, collaborator samples were shipped as frozen whole blood, as isolated PBMCs, or as DNA extracted from either sample type. Concerning this clone itself: No cognate antigen has been identified for it. Within one base of it there is no much larger clone, and no base qualities were kept.

Spanning cysteine to phenylalanine, the CDR3 consists of 17 amino acids. Only the CDR3 DNA stays, 51 bases, in frame from base 1. The germline V gene (reference sequence) gives CDR1 as LGHDT and CDR2 as YNNKEL. The germline ends are 25 bases apart after V is trimmed by 4 bases and J by 8 bases. The immunoSEQ Assay, a bias-controlled multiplex PCR, was used to amplify TCRbeta CDR3 regions from genomic DNA. The original pipeline was this. Within the assay, amplification of reference gene primers was used to estimate how many nucleated cells each sample contained. To quantify the absolute abundance of each unique TCRbeta CDR3 rearrangement, sequence reads were collapsed and filtered. For each sample, productive Simpson clonality was calculated as the square root of Simpson's diversity index across productive rearrangements. TCRdb's version of the immuneACCESS table is confined to in-frame rearrangements and falls short of the full clone set. An unresolved V gene accounts for under half of the shortfall where checked; the remainder is of unknown origin. That table is the source of V, J and clone size, and D and trimming were worked out from the DNA. For this sample there are around 200,000 clones; approximately 84% appear just once. Around 5.2% of the sample is in the top ten clones.

The sequence joins TRBV3-1 (or the pseudogene TRBV3-2) to TRBJ2-3; a tentative D call is TRBD2 (5 bases match). The sample taken for sequencing was peripheral blood. The sequence came from a woman of 80 years or more with acute or convalescent COVID-19. The nucleotide sequence reads TGTGCCAGCAGCCCCCGGGGTGGCTTAACAATGGCCCCTACGCAGTATTTT. The translation is CASSPRGGLTMAPTQYF.